This is a list of T cell receptor beta chains from one sample in a study of T cells in Graves' hyperthyroidism and ophthalmopathy. MiXCR, applied by TCRdb to the multiplex PCR reads, yields one record per CDR3 protein. The sample carries nearly 600,000 distinct CDR3 sequences, around 13% recorded once. Material: blood. These receptors were collected from a woman in her 30s with Graves' hyperthyroidism that later progressed to Graves' ophthalmopathy. Each CDR3 is given with its conserved first and last residue. A D gene is named only where the DNA matches it firmly. The listing skips clone size in some rows; elsewhere it reads once, few, many or a size class.

J: TRBJ2-3
D: TRBD2
size: many
V: TRBV19
length: 14
DNA: TGTGCCACTACCCGGGGGGGCTCCACAGATACGCAGTATTTT
CDR3: CATTRGGSTDTQYF

J: TRBJ2-7
D: NA
size: NA
V: TRBV30
length: 13
DNA: TGTGCCTGGAGTTCAGGGTGGGGCTACGAGCAGTACTTC
CDR3: CAWSSGWGYEQYF

J: TRBJ1-2
D: NA
size: many
V: TRBV7-3
length: 15
DNA: TGTGCCAGCAGCTCGCGCGCCGGGGGGGAGAGTGGCTACACCTTC
CDR3: CASSSRAGGESGYTF

J: TRBJ2-2
D: TRBD1
size: many
V: TRBV9
length: 17
DNA: TGTGCCAGCAGCGCTTTGTCCGGGACAGATTACACCGGGGAGCTGTTTTTT
CDR3: CASSALSGTDYTGELFF

J: TRBJ2-1
D: NA
size: many
V: TRBV5-1
length: 18
DNA: TGCGCCAGCAGCTTGGACGCCCCGGGGAGACACTCCTACAATGAGCAGTTCTTC
CDR3: CASSLDAPGRHSYNEQFF

J: TRBJ1-3
D: NA
size: once
V: TRBV19
length: 15
DNA: TGTGCCAGTATACCGACAGCCCCCTCTGGAAACACCATATATTTT
CDR3: CASIPTAPSGNTIYF

J: TRBJ2-1
D: NA
size: NA
V: TRBV4-1
length: 14
DNA: TGCGCCAGCAGCCATGTCCGAGACTGCAATGAGCAGTTCTTC
CDR3: CASSHVRDCNEQFF

J: TRBJ1-1
D: NA
size: few
V: TRBV10-3
length: 15
DNA: TGTGCCATCGGGGGTCCAGACCCAATGAGCACTGAAGCTTTCTTT
CDR3: CAIGGPDPMSTEAFF

J: TRBJ1-4
D: NA
size: NA
V: TRBV11-3
length: 15
DNA: TGTGCCAGCGGGACCTCCGGGAGCACAAATGAAAAACTGTTTTTT
CDR3: CASGTSGSTNEKLFF

J: TRBJ1-1
D: NA
size: NA
V: TRBV5-6
length: 19
DNA: TGTGCCAGCAGCTTGAGGGGGGGGTTCGGAGGTCAGAAGAACACTGAAGCTTTCTTT
CDR3: CASSLRGGFGGQKNTEAFF

J: TRBJ1-5
D: NA
size: NA
V: TRBV4-1
length: 16
DNA: TGCGCCAGCAGCCAAACGGGTGGAACCTTCAATCAGCCCCAGCATTTT
CDR3: CASSQTGGTFNQPQHF

J: TRBJ1-2
D: NA
size: many
V: TRBV6-1
length: 14
DNA: TGTGCCGCCCATGCCCGCAGTGTCGTGGATGGCTACACCTTC
CDR3: CAAHARSVVDGYTF

J: TRBJ2-7
D: NA
size: few
V: TRBV6-1
length: 14
DNA: TGTGCCAGCAGTGAAACAGCGGAGTGGGACGAGCAGTCCTTC
CDR3: CASSETAEWDEQSF

J: TRBJ2-3
D: TRBD2
size: NA
V: TRBV5-1
length: 17
DNA: TGCGCCAGCAGCGCTCCCCGGGGGGACCGAAGCTCGAATACGCAGTATTTT
CDR3: CASSAPRGDRSSNTQYF

J: TRBJ1-4
D: NA
size: NA
V: TRBV19
length: 17
DNA: TGTGCCAGTACCTCTCGGTGGGCAGGGGCCTCTAATGAAAAACTGTTTTTT
CDR3: CASTSRWAGASNEKLFF

J: TRBJ2-7
D: NA
size: NA
V: TRBV12-3/TRBV12-4
length: 14
DNA: TGTGCCAGCAGTTTAGGACGTACAGGGCCCGAGCAGTACTTC
CDR3: CASSLGRTGPEQYF

J: TRBJ1-2
D: NA
size: NA
V: TRBV9
length: 12
DNA: TGTGCCAGCAGCCCCGGGGGCTTGGGCTACACCTTC
CDR3: CASSPGGLGYTF

J: TRBJ2-7
D: NA
size: few
V: TRBV30
length: 13
DNA: TGTGCCCTCAGGGGGGGCAGTTCCTACGAGCAGTACTTC
CDR3: CALRGGSSYEQYF

J: TRBJ2-3
D: NA
size: few
V: TRBV30
length: 15
DNA: TGTGCCTGTGTATTTAGCGGAACGGGCACAGATACGCAGTATTTT
CDR3: CACVFSGTGTDTQYF

J: TRBJ2-7
D: NA
size: many
V: TRBV28
length: 12
DNA: TGTGCCAGCAGTTTAGTAGGTCCCGAGCAGTACTTC
CDR3: CASSLVGPEQYF

J: TRBJ2-7
D: TRBD2
size: few
V: TRBV7-9
length: 17
DNA: TGTGCCAGCAGCCCCAGGTGGCTAGCGGATAACTCCTACGAGCAGTACTTC
CDR3: CASSPRWLADNSYEQYF

J: TRBJ2-7
D: NA
size: few
V: TRBV6-2/TRBV6-3
length: 14
DNA: TGTGCCAGCAGTTACGGTTTAGGAGCCTACGAGCAGTACTTC
CDR3: CASSYGLGAYEQYF

J: TRBJ2-1
D: TRBD2
size: many
V: TRBV7-8
length: 15
DNA: TGTGCCAGCAGCTTAGAAAGCGGGAGGGGAAATGAGCAGTTCTTC
CDR3: CASSLESGRGNEQFF

J: TRBJ2-1
D: NA
size: many
V: TRBV30
length: 15
DNA: TGTGCCTGGAGCGGAGTAGCGGTTTCCTACAATGAGCAGTTCTTC
CDR3: CAWSGVAVSYNEQFF

J: TRBJ2-1
D: NA
size: many
V: TRBV6-1
length: 13
DNA: TGTGCCAGCAGTAAGACAGATTTCAATGAGCAGTTCTTC
CDR3: CASSKTDFNEQFF

J: TRBJ1-4
D: NA
size: many
V: TRBV12-3/TRBV12-4
length: 13
DNA: TGTGCCAGCAGTAGAAACAGGGTTGGGAAACTGTTTTTT
CDR3: CASSRNRVGKLFF

J: TRBJ1-2
D: NA
size: many
V: TRBV28
length: 14
DNA: TGTGCCAGCAGTGACCTCCTCTTAGTCTATGGCTACACCTTC
CDR3: CASSDLLLVYGYTF

J: TRBJ2-1
D: NA
size: few
V: TRBV20-1
length: 17
DNA: TGCAGTGCTAGCCCATTGGCCGGGAAGAGCTCCTACAATGAGCAGTTCTTC
CDR3: CSASPLAGKSSYNEQFF

J: TRBJ2-7
D: NA
size: NA
V: TRBV7-9
length: 16
DNA: TGTGCCAGCAGCTTATCCTCAGCTACTTGGTTTGACGAGCAGTACTTC
CDR3: CASSLSSATWFDEQYF

J: TRBJ1-1
D: TRBD1
size: many
V: TRBV5-1
length: 13
DNA: TGCGCCAGCAGCGCGGGACAGGGCAACGAAGCTTTCTTT
CDR3: CASSAGQGNEAFF

J: TRBJ1-1
D: NA
size: few
V: TRBV7-8
length: 15
DNA: TGTGCCAGCAGCTTAGCCCCCAGGGCAAACACTGAAGCTTTCTTT
CDR3: CASSLAPRANTEAFF

J: TRBJ2-2
D: NA
size: NA
V: TRBV18
length: 16
DNA: TGTGCCAGCTCACCACTCCACAGCACGAACACCGGGGAGCTGTTTTTT
CDR3: CASSPLHSTNTGELFF

J: TRBJ1-5
D: NA
size: few
V: TRBV20-1
length: 15
DNA: TGCAGTGCTTTAATTCCGGGAGCCCTCAATCAGCCCCAGCATTTT
CDR3: CSALIPGALNQPQHF

J: TRBJ2-7
D: NA
size: few
V: TRBV2
length: 12
DNA: TGTGCCAGCAGTGAACGGAACTACGAGCAGTACTTC
CDR3: CASSERNYEQYF

J: TRBJ2-3
D: NA
size: many
V: TRBV28
length: 14
DNA: TGTGCCAGCACTATCGCCGGGCCTCGAGATACGCAGTATTTT
CDR3: CASTIAGPRDTQYF

J: TRBJ1-5
D: NA
size: many
V: TRBV30
length: 15
DNA: TGTGCCTGGAGTGTCCCGGGGGCCAACAATCAGCCCCAGCATTTT
CDR3: CAWSVPGANNQPQHF

J: TRBJ2-7
D: TRBD1
size: few
V: TRBV29-1
length: 13
DNA: TGCAGCGTCCAACAGGGGGCGGCTTACGAGCAGTACTTC
CDR3: CSVQQGAAYEQYF

J: TRBJ2-7
D: NA
size: NA
V: TRBV10-3
length: 14
DNA: TGTGCCATCAAAGCTGAGCGGAACTCCTACGAGCAGTACTTC
CDR3: CAIKAERNSYEQYF

J: TRBJ1-4
D: NA
size: many
V: TRBV15
length: 15
DNA: TGTGCCACCAGCAGAGAAAAGGTGGATGGGGAAAAACTGTTTTTT
CDR3: CATSREKVDGEKLFF

J: TRBJ2-2
D: TRBD2
size: NA
V: TRBV6-2/TRBV6-3
length: 15
DNA: TGTGCCAGCAGTTGGGGGGGTAAAAACACCGGGGAGCTGTTTTTT
CDR3: CASSWGGKNTGELFF

J: TRBJ1-2
D: TRBD1
size: many
V: TRBV20-1
length: 14
DNA: TGCAGTGCCTATCTTGTAGGACAGGGGCCGGGCTACACCTTC
CDR3: CSAYLVGQGPGYTF

J: TRBJ1-5
D: TRBD1
size: few
V: TRBV27
length: 16
DNA: TGTGCCAGCAGTGGGGGTGGGGACAGGGTCAATCAGCCCCAGCATTTT
CDR3: CASSGGGDRVNQPQHF

J: TRBJ1-2
D: TRBD1
size: many
V: TRBV28
length: 14
DNA: TGTGCCAGCATTCCAGGGGGGGCTAACTATGGCTACACCTTC
CDR3: CASIPGGANYGYTF

J: TRBJ2-5
D: TRBD1
size: NA
V: TRBV20-1
length: 17
DNA: TGCAGTGCTGGACCCTCGGACAGGGGGCGAACTGGGGAGACCCAGTACTTC
CDR3: CSAGPSDRGRTGETQYF

J: TRBJ2-1
D: NA
size: many
V: TRBV2
length: 10
DNA: TGTGCCAGCAGAGACGCGGTTGGGATCTTC
CDR3: CASRDAVGIF

J: TRBJ2-5
D: NA
size: many
V: TRBV6-1
length: 16
DNA: TGTGCCAGCAGTTACGCATTAGCGCCCACTGAAGAGACCCAGTACTTC
CDR3: CASSYALAPTEETQYF

J: TRBJ2-1
D: NA
size: many
V: TRBV4-1
length: 12
DNA: TGCGCCAGCAGCCAAGGGAACAGTGAGCAGTTCTTC
CDR3: CASSQGNSEQFF

J: TRBJ1-5
D: NA
size: many
V: TRBV7-2
length: 13
DNA: TGTGCCAGCAGCCCTTATCCCAATCAGCCCCAGCATTTT
CDR3: CASSPYPNQPQHF

J: TRBJ2-7
D: TRBD2
size: many
V: TRBV28
length: 16
DNA: TGTGCCACAGAGGACCTCGAAGGGAGGGTCCCCTACGAGCAGTACTTC
CDR3: CATEDLEGRVPYEQYF

J: TRBJ2-2
D: NA
size: once
V: TRBV7-9
length: 17
DNA: TGTGCCAGCAGCAACATACGCCCAGATTGGGGCACCGGGGAGCTGTTGTTT
CDR3: CASSNIRPDWGTGELLF

J: TRBJ2-1
D: NA
size: few
V: TRBV20-1
length: 13
DNA: TGCAGTGCTAGTCGGCAGGGGGGGAATGAGCAGTTCTTC
CDR3: CSASRQGGNEQFF

J: TRBJ1-2
D: NA
size: NA
V: TRBV9
length: 14
DNA: TGTGCCAGCAGCGTAGTTACAGAACCCTATGGCTACACCTTC
CDR3: CASSVVTEPYGYTF

J: TRBJ1-5
D: TRBD1
size: NA
V: TRBV4-3
length: 15
DNA: TGCGCCAGCAGCCAAGATCGACAGGGGAATCAGCCCCAGCATTTT
CDR3: CASSQDRQGNQPQHF

J: TRBJ2-1
D: NA
size: NA
V: TRBV7-2
length: 15
DNA: TGTGCCAGCAGCTTAGTCATAGGCTCCTACAATGAGCAGTTCTTC
CDR3: CASSLVIGSYNEQFF

J: TRBJ2-1
D: TRBD2
size: NA
V: TRBV29-1
length: 15
DNA: TGCAGCGTTGAGTCCGGGACTAGCGGGAGGAATGAGCAGTTCTTC
CDR3: CSVESGTSGRNEQFF

J: TRBJ2-5
D: TRBD1
size: many
V: TRBV18
length: 16
DNA: TGTGCCAGCTCACCACCGGGACAGGTCATCCAAGAGACCCAGTACTTC
CDR3: CASSPPGQVIQETQYF

J: TRBJ2-7
D: TRBD1
size: many
V: TRBV11-3
length: 14
DNA: TGTGCCAGCACCTCGGACAGGGGGTGGGACGAGCAGTACTTC
CDR3: CASTSDRGWDEQYF

J: TRBJ1-2
D: NA
size: few
V: TRBV25-1
length: 13
DNA: TGTGCCAGCTTTGAGCAGGGGACCGGTGGCTACACCTTC
CDR3: CASFEQGTGGYTF

J: TRBJ2-3
D: NA
size: many
V: TRBV12-3/TRBV12-4
length: 15
DNA: TGTGCCAGCAGCCCCATAGCGGTTAGCACAGATACGCAGTATTTT
CDR3: CASSPIAVSTDTQYF